Sequencing of this T cell receptor beta chain was carried out in a study of shared clonotypes between healthy human individuals. The method was immunoSEQ multiplex PCR; TCRdb's version includes in-frame clones alone and lacks a portion of them. The sample comprises 2.3 million or so clones, roughly 93% of which are singletons, and approximately 0.4% rests with the top ten. A word on this clone: What it binds is unknown.

Whole-study findings and limits: Naive CD4 clonotype sharing across several donors was approximately 5%.

This CDR3 contains 15 residues. Trimming removed 1 base from V and 6 bases from J; junction bases left unmatched: 5. From germline, CDR1 is SGHRS and CDR2 YFSETQ. The TCR originated in a man between 18 and 29 years old in good health. Some clones in this sample may be carry-over from other donors' samples. The sample taken for sequencing was naive CD4+ T cells from PBMCs. Subset of the sample: CD45RA+ positively selected. This chain connects TRBV5-1 to TRBJ2-1; 9 bases align to TRBD2. Here the CDR3 DNA reads TGCGCCAGCAGCTTGAACAGCGGGAGGATCAATGAGCAGTTCTTC. Translated: CASSLNSGRINEQFF.